These 13 T cell receptor beta chains originate from one sample sequenced in a study of identical twins. TCRdb reprocessed the 5' RACE reads with MiXCR, giving one entry per CDR3 protein. The sample yields approximately 1.8 million distinct CDR3 sequences, about 32% seen once. The sequenced material came from cord blood. These receptors all stem from a newborn girl in good health.

The chain recombines TRBV20-1 with TRBJ2-5; the D is unclear. The CDR3 runs to 10 residues. Looked up from germline, CDR1 is DFQATT and CDR2 is SNEGSKA (reference sequence). Trimming took 7 bases from V and 5 from J, leaving 8 bases between them. This chain's CDR3 is CSGSRETQYF. As DNA, the CDR3 is TGCAGTGGGAGTCGGGAGACCCAGTACTTC.

This clonotype has at least ten counts. This sequence joins TRBV18 and TRBJ2-3; D is unclear. Deletions cut 8 bases from V and 2 bases from J, with 8 bases between. The CDR3 covers 12 residues. The germline gives CDR1 KGHSH, CDR2 LQKENI. CDR3: CASSPITDTQYF. The CDR3 DNA is TGTGCCAGCAGCCCCATCACAGATACGCAGTATTTT.

The chain links TRBV10-2 to TRBJ2-3, with 7 positions matching TRBD1. The V gene's germline CDR1 is WSHSY and CDR2 SAAADI. CDR3 length equals 15 residues. V trimming: 6 bases; J trimming: 2 bases; junction bases outside the gene matches: 8. In nucleotides, the CDR3 is TGCGCCAGCAGGGATGACAGGGACCTCACAGATACGCAGTATTTT. Translation: CASRDDRDLTDTQYF.

V gene TRBV20-1 combines with J gene TRBJ2-1, with 9 bases fitting TRBD2. The germline CDR1 and CDR2 sequences are DFQATT and SNEGSKA (reference sequence). The trim removed 5 bases at V and 1 base at J, leaving 3 bases unmatched. The CDR3 loop spans 14 amino acids. CDR3 sequence reads: CSAASGESYNEQFF. CDR3 sequence (DNA): TGCAGTGCTGCTAGCGGGGAATCCTACAATGAGCAGTTCTTC.

This chain joins TRBV28 and TRBJ2-3, with TRBD1 matching 7 bases. Germline trimming cut 6 bases from V and 6 bases from J; bases unmatched to any gene: 12. The CDR3 totals 15 residues. Germline CDR1 is MDHEN and CDR2 is SYDVKM. The CDR3: CASSPETGLGDTQYF. CDR3 coding DNA: TGTGCCAGCAGCCCCGAGACAGGGCTAGGGGATACGCAGTATTTT.

This chain uses TRBV7-8 with TRBJ2-5; the D gene is possibly TRBD2 (5 bases). This CDR3 contains 15 residues. The ends were cut back, 6 bases at V and 0 bases at J, with 14 bases in the middle. Germline V gene lookup returns CDR1 SGHVS and CDR2 FQNEAQ. For the CDR3, the DNA is TGTGCCAGCAGAAACACTAGAATTTACCAAGAGACCCAGTACTTC. As protein: CASRNTRIYQETQYF. Combining the CDR3 with reference TRBV7-8 and TRBJ2-5 gives the whole variable domain GAGVSQSPRYKVAKRGQDVALRCDPISGHVSLFWYQQALGQGPEFLTYFQNEAQLDKSGLPSDRFFAERPEGSVSTLKIQRTQQEDSAVYLCASRNTRIYQETQYFGPGTRLLVL.

The J gene is TRBJ2-7, the V gene TRBV2; 7 bases map to TRBD2. Per germline, CDR1 SNHLY and CDR2 FYNNEI. The ends lost 6 bases at V and 2 bases at J; junction bases unmatched: 7. This CDR3 is 14 amino acids long. The CDR3 coding sequence is TGTGCCAGCAGGCAAGCGGGGTTAACCTACGAGCAGTACTTC. Its protein is CASRQAGLTYEQYF.

This chain's CDR3 is CASSLWSSSYNEQFF. DNA of the CDR3: TGTGCCAGCAGCCTATGGTCCAGCTCCTACAATGAGCAGTTCTTC. The V call is TRBV21-1, the J call TRBJ2-1. TRBV21-1 is a known pseudogene. This CDR3 has 15 amino acids.

This clonotype showed up just a few times. The V and J genes are TRBV6-2 or TRBV6-3 and TRBJ2-1; no clear D. The germline CDR1 and CDR2 sequences are MNHEY and SVGEGT. The CDR3 spans 13 residues. With 5 bases removed from V and 6 bases from J, the gap between germline ends came to 11 bases. The CDR3 loop reads CASSEVGLNEQFF. CDR3 DNA: TGTGCCAGCAGTGAAGTAGGGCTCAATGAGCAGTTCTTC.

The rearrangement uses TRBV6-6 and TRBJ2-5; 7 bases fit TRBD2. The CDR3 runs 13 residues. The V segment lost 7 bases and the J segment 2 bases; nucleotides outside the gene matches: 4. The germline gives CDR1 MNHNY, CDR2 SVGAGI (reference sequence). CDR3 sequence (DNA): TGTGCCAGCAAATGGGACTATCAAGAGACCCAGTACTTC. Encoded protein: CASKWDYQETQYF.

The table lists this clonotype with a few counts. The chain uses TRBV20-1 and TRBJ2-7; D perhaps matches TRBD2 (6 bases). CDR3 length equals 13 residues. With 5 bases removed from V and 3 bases from J, the gap between germline ends came to 14 bases. Germline assignment: CDR1 DFQATT and CDR2 SNEGSKA (reference sequence). The chain's CDR3 is CSAYSGLLYEQYF. The CDR3 DNA follows: TGCAGTGCTTACTCGGGACTCCTCTACGAGCAGTACTTC.

This sequence joins TRBV5-1 and TRBJ2-4, with 8 bases fitting TRBD1. This CDR3 is built from 17 residues. Germline-derived CDR1 and CDR2 are SGHRS and YFSETQ. The V and J ends lost 5 bases and 0 bases, in that order; junction bases with no gene match: 10. The CDR3 spells CASRSIDRGLAKNIQYF. The CDR3 DNA reads TGCGCCAGCAGATCGATCGACAGGGGCCTAGCCAAAAACATTCAGTACTTC.

This clonotype was recorded a few times. This rearrangement joins TRBV27 to TRBJ1-2; D unresolved. Trimming removed 0 bases at V and 8 bases at J, with 13 bases between. This CDR3 has 14 residues. Germline lookup yields CDR1 MNHEY and CDR2 SMNVEV (reference sequence). This CDR3 reads CASSLSEGRYGYTF. The CDR3 region has the DNA TGTGCCAGCAGTTTATCAGAGGGAAGGTACGGCTACACCTTC.